This T cell receptor (beta chain) was documented in a study of PD-1 blockade in mismatch repair-deficient tumors. A remark on this clone: Its cognate antigen is unknown.

General study results and limits: After pembrolizumab, tumor-resident clones rose rapidly, then generally contracted before radiologic responses.

The protocol was immunoSEQ multiplex PCR, while the TCRdb copy is restricted to in-frame clones and leaves out a portion. Among some 66,000 clones listed, 88% were seen once. V lost 3 bases, J lost 2 bases, and 8 bases stayed unmatched. The CDR3 is 17 residues long. From germline, CDR1 is LNHDA and CDR2 SQIVND (reference sequence). This clonotype was sampled from an adult with mismatch repair-deficient cancer. Sequences were derived from peripheral blood, sampled 52 weeks after starting pembrolizumab. V is TRBV19 and J is TRBJ2-3, with TRBD2 matching 10 bases. The CDR3 nucleotides read TGTGCCAGTAGTATTAGGAGCGGGAGGGCCCTCACAGATACGCAGTATTTT. Translated: CASSIRSGRALTDTQYF.